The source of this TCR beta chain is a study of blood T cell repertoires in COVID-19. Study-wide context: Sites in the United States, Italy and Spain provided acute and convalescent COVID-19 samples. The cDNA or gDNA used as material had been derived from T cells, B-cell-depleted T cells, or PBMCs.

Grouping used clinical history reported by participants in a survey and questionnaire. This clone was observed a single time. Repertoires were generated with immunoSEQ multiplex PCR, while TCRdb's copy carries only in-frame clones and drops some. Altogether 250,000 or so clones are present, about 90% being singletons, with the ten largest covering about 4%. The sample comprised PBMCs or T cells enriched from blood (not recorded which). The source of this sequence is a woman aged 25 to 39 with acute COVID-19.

The CDR3 is CASISATDTQYF. The CDR3 nucleotides are TGTGCCAGCATCAGTGCAACAGATACGCAGTATTTT. The chain uses TRBV27 and TRBJ2-3, with unresolved D. CDR3 length equals 12 residues. The germline gives CDR1 MNHEY, CDR2 SMNVEV (reference sequence). The ends were cut back, 7 bases at V and 3 bases at J, with 8 bases in the middle.